The 20 T cell receptor beta chains listed next were all sequenced from one sample in a study of T-cell reconstitution after alpha-beta-depleted transplantation in children. A library of TCRbeta sequences, prepared with unique molecular identifiers, was generated. TCRdb re-called the PCR reads with MiXCR, one entry per CDR3 protein. The sample records about 340,000 distinct CDR3 sequences, roughly 15% being singletons. The sequences come from PBMCs, collected from the stem cell graft. These receptor sequences come from a human donor who donated a stem cell graft to a child with Fanconi anemia.

The V and J genes are TRBV27 and TRBJ1-1, with D possibly matching TRBD1 (6 bases). The CDR3 has 14 residues. Trimming cost V 4 bases and J 1 base, with 10 bases left between them. Looked up from germline, CDR1 is MNHEY and CDR2 is SMNVEV (reference sequence). CDR3 coding DNA: TGTGCCAGCAGTTGGGGGCCGGGGAACACTGAAGCTTTCTTT. The encoded protein is CASSWGPGNTEAFF.

The chain is built from TRBV4-3 and TRBJ1-2, with D unresolved. V lost 0 bases to trimming and J lost 2 bases, with 10 bases between them. In germline, CDR1 is LGHNA, CDR2 YSLEER. CDR3 length: 15 residues. CDR3 bases: TGCGCCAGCAGCCAAGATATAGGCGGGAACTATGGCTACACCTTC. The encoded protein is CASSQDIGGNYGYTF.

J is TRBJ1-2 and V is TRBV5-1; a possible D gene is TRBD1 (5 bases). V lost 3 bases to trimming and J lost 4 bases, with 19 bases between them. The length of the CDR3 is 16 residues. CDR1 is SGHRS and CDR2 is YFSETQ in the germline V gene. DNA of the CDR3: TGCGCCAGCAGCTCCGGTTGGGGCCAGGAAGGCTATGGCTACACCTTC. Translation: CASSSGWGQEGYGYTF. Complete variable domain (other parts from reference TRBV5-1 and TRBJ1-2): KAGVTQTPRYLIKTRGQQVTLSCSPISGHRSVSWYQQTPGQGLQFLFEYFSETQRNKGNFPGRFSGRQFSNSRSEMNVSTLELGDSALYLCASSSGWGQEGYGYTFGSGTRLTVV.

This clonotype has at least ten counts. The rearrangement uses TRBV5-6 and TRBJ2-2; D is uncertain. This CDR3 spans 17 amino acids. Germline CDR1 SGHDT, CDR2 YYEEEE. Trimming shortened V by 4 bases and J by 2 bases, and 18 bases separated the two germline ends. The CDR3 sequence is CASSHLVVAENTGELFF. The DNA of the CDR3 is TGTGCCAGCAGCCATCTAGTAGTTGCGGAAAACACCGGGGAGCTGTTTTTT.

This clonotype was counted a few times. The V and J genes are TRBV4-1 and TRBJ2-5; a possible D gene is TRBD2 (5 bases). Germline CDR1 MGHRA, CDR2 YSYEKL. V was shortened by 4 bases and J by 5 bases, with 14 bases between the two germline ends. The CDR3 sequence is 14 residues long. The CDR3, as DNA: TGCGCCAGCAGCCGCCGGGATGACGGGGAGACCCAGTACTTC. Translated, it gives CASSRRDDGETQYF.

This clonotype was observed many times. The chain couples TRBV5-1 to TRBJ2-5; possibly TRBD2 for D (5 bases). This CDR3 is built from 14 residues. The V end lost 5 bases, the J end lost 1 base, and 12 bases lay between the germline ends. CDR1 and CDR2 from the germline V gene are SGHRS and YFSETQ. The CDR3 region has the DNA TGCGCCAGCAGTCCGGGGAGAGGCCAAGAGACCCAGTACTTC. This translates into CASSPGRGQETQYF. The full variable domain, in which reference TRBV5-1 and TRBJ2-5 provide the parts outside the CDR3, is KAGVTQTPRYLIKTRGQQVTLSCSPISGHRSVSWYQQTPGQGLQFLFEYFSETQRNKGNFPGRFSGRQFSNSRSEMNVSTLELGDSALYLCASSPGRGQETQYFGPGTRLLVL.

This clonotype was counted many times. The rearrangement uses TRBV5-1 and TRBJ2-1, with 9 bases that match TRBD2. The germline V gene encodes CDR1 SGHRS and CDR2 YFSETQ. The CDR3 covers 14 residues. The J segment lost 4 bases and the V segment lost 4 bases, leaving 3 bases of the junction unmatched. Here the CDR3 DNA reads TGCGCCAGCAGCGATAGCGGGGGATACAATGAGCAGTTCTTC. Encoded protein: CASSDSGGYNEQFF.

This clonotype was counted at least ten times. The chain employs TRBV7-8 and TRBJ2-2; D possibly corresponds to TRBD2 (5 bases). Trimming shortened V by 5 bases and J by 6 bases, and 13 bases separated the two germline ends. The CDR3 is 14 residues long. Germline loops: CDR1 SGHVS, CDR2 FQNEAQ. Here the CDR3 DNA reads TGTGCCAGCAGCCCCGTGGGAGCCCCCGGGGAGCTGTTTTTT. Amino acid sequence: CASSPVGAPGELFF.

V usage is TRBV5-1 and J usage is TRBJ2-2; 9 bases are a match to TRBD1. The V gene's germline CDR1 is SGHRS and CDR2 YFSETQ. The V and J ends lost 4 bases and 6 bases, in that order; junction bases with no gene match: 7. The CDR3 contains 15 residues. DNA of the CDR3: TGCGCCAGCAGCCACAGGGACAGGGAAGCCGGGGAGCTGTTTTTT. The encoded protein is CASSHRDREAGELFF. The whole variable domain, filled in from reference TRBV5-1 and TRBJ2-2, reads KAGVTQTPRYLIKTRGQQVTLSCSPISGHRSVSWYQQTPGQGLQFLFEYFSETQRNKGNFPGRFSGRQFSNSRSEMNVSTLELGDSALYLCASSHRDREAGELFFGEGSRLTVL.

The chain joins TRBV6-4 to TRBJ1-1; D not resolved. The germline V gene encodes CDR1 MRHNA and CDR2 SNTAGT. There are 14 residues in the CDR3. Trimming took 5 bases from V and 2 from J, leaving 12 bases between them. The CDR3 DNA sequence: TGTGCCAGCAGTTTAACACACCAAAACACTGAAGCTTTCTTT. Residues: CASSLTHQNTEAFF.

On this clonotype: It may be a read error: a sequence one base away is much more abundant. V and J are TRBV30 and TRBJ1-2; D gene unclear. The length of the CDR3 is 11 residues. Germline CDR1 reads GTSNPN; CDR2 reads SVGIG (reference sequence). V was cut by 6 bases and J by 4 bases, with 9 bases left in between. The CDR3 region is CACIGSYGYTF. Written as DNA, the CDR3 is TGTGCCTGCATTGGATCCTATGGCTACACCTTC.

This clonotype was counted at least ten times. This chain uses TRBV12-3 or TRBV12-4 with TRBJ1-2; 9 bases match TRBD1. The CDR3 runs to 15 residues. V trimming: 5 bases; J trimming: 8 bases; junction bases outside the gene matches: 12. CDR3 bases: TGTGCCAGCAGTCCAGACAGGGGGGCGCTGAGAGGCTACACCTTC. Its translation is CASSPDRGALRGYTF.

This clonotype was counted a few times. Here the CDR3 DNA reads TGCAGTGCTATAGGGGGGGCAGTACAAGAGACCCAGTACTTC. Encoded protein: CSAIGGAVQETQYF. This sequence joins TRBV20-1 and TRBJ2-5; weak D call: TRBD2 (7 bases). Germline-derived CDR1 and CDR2 are DFQATT and SNEGSKA (reference sequence). This CDR3 has 14 residues. V lost 4 bases and J 2 bases, leaving 14 bases between the germline ends.

This clonotype was picked up many times. This chain links TRBV7-9 with TRBJ2-5; weak D call: TRBD1 (6 bases). V lost 1 base to trimming and J lost 6 bases, with 12 bases between them. The CDR3 totals 14 residues. In germline, CDR1 is SEHNR, CDR2 FQNEAQ (reference sequence). The CDR3 is CASSLEAQGKTQYF. CDR3 coding DNA: TGTGCCAGCAGCTTAGAGGCACAGGGAAAGACCCAGTACTTC.

This clonotype was counted only a few times. The chain links TRBV2 to TRBJ1-4; perhaps TRBD1 as D (5 bases). The CDR3 spans 15 residues. V was trimmed by 7 bases and J by 7 bases, leaving 19 bases between them. Germline values: CDR1 SNHLY, CDR2 FYNNEI. DNA of the CDR3: TGTGCCAGCACAGACCCCCCAGGGATCTCTGAAAAACTGTTTTTT. Translated: CASTDPPGISEKLFF.

This chain joins TRBV29-1 and TRBJ1-2; 11 bases line up with TRBD1. CDR1 is SQVTM and CDR2 is ANQGSEA in the germline V gene. This CDR3 is 11 amino acids long. J lost 8 bases, V lost 6 bases, and 2 bases had no gene match. The CDR3 DNA is TGCAGCGTCCGGACAGGGGGCGGCTACACCTTC. This gives the protein CSVRTGGGYTF.

The chain combines TRBV30 with TRBJ2-7; D gene ambiguous. The V end was cut by 1 base, the J end by 3 bases, with 1 base between. The CDR3 covers 10 residues. The germline gives CDR1 GTSNPN, CDR2 SVGIG (reference sequence). The CDR3 DNA sequence: TGTGCCTGGAGTGGCTACGAGCAGTACTTC. This sequence encodes CAWSGYEQYF.

The chain recombines TRBV6-5 with TRBJ1-2, with D possibly being TRBD1 (5 bases). This CDR3 region has 14 residues. CDR1 and CDR2 from the germline V gene are MNHEY and SVGAGI. V shed 3 bases and J shed 5 bases, with 13 bases lying between them. The DNA of the CDR3 is TGTGCCAGCAGTTATTTCGGGGGAGGGTATGGCTACACCTTC. Translating gives CASSYFGGGYGYTF.

This chain connects TRBV11-2 to TRBJ2-1; 7 positions match TRBD2. This CDR3 region has 19 residues. Germline-derived CDR1 and CDR2 are SGHAT and FQNNGV. The V segment lost 0 bases and the J segment 5 bases; nucleotides outside the gene matches: 16. CDR3 region: CASSLDSGGTGQMNNEQFF. Written as DNA, the CDR3 is TGTGCCAGCAGCTTAGATTCGGGGGGAACAGGACAAATGAACAATGAGCAGTTCTTC.

This clonotype was observed a few times. The chain carries TRBV5-1 and TRBJ2-3; D remains unclear. The V and J ends lost 0 bases and 4 bases respectively, with 9 bases between them. The CDR3 spans 14 residues. Germline values: CDR1 SGHRS, CDR2 YFSETQ. CDR3 region: CASSLGPLSDTQYF. As DNA, the CDR3 is TGCGCCAGCAGCTTGGGCCCCTTGTCAGATACGCAGTATTTT.